The clone carrying this T cell receptor beta chain was seen only a few times. The antigen is unknown. PCR amplification relied on 60 Vbeta primers (plus 13 Jbeta primers). Only in-frame clones appear in the TCRdb table, and some are missing; sequencing was by immunoSEQ multiplex PCR. The sample shows 150,000 to 200,000 clones, about four fifths of them seen only once. The data were taken from a study of cytomegalovirus exposure and HLA in healthy donors. Study results and limitations: Listed as cytomegalovirus-associated were around 160 TCR beta chains. Whilst most TCR sequences proved rare, a subset of public TCRs occurred across many donors. The classifier reportedly diagnosed cytomegalovirus status with high sensitivity and specificity.

The ends were cut back, 6 bases at V and 8 bases at J, with 16 bases in the middle. CDR3 length: 13 amino acids. The germline CDR1 and CDR2 sequences are MNHEY and SMNVEV (reference sequence). The chain has TRBV27 and TRBJ1-2; perhaps TRBD1 as D (6 bases). This receptor was identified in a woman aged 45-65 years in good health and CMV-seropositive. The sample consisted of PBMCs. The CDR3 protein is CASSLEGHRGYTF. CDR3 nucleotide sequence: TGTGCCAGCAGCTTAGAGGGACATAGGGGCTACACCTTC.